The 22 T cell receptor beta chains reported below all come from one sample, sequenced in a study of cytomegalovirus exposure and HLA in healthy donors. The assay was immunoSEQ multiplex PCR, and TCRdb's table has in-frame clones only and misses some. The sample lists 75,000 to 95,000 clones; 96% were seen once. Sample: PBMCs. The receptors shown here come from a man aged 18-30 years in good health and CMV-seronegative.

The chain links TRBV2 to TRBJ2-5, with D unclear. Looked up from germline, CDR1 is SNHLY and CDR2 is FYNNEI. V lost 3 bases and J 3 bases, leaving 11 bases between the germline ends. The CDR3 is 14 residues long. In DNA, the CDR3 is TGTGCCAGCAGTGAGCGCAGGATCGAAGAGACCCAGTACTTC. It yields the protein CASSERRIEETQYF. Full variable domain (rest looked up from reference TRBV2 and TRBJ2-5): EPEVTQTPSHQVTQMGQEVILRCVPISNHLYFYWYRQILGQKVEFLVSFYNNEISEKSEIFDDQFSVERPDGSNFTLKIRSTKLEDSAMYFCASSERRIEETQYFGPGTRLLVL.

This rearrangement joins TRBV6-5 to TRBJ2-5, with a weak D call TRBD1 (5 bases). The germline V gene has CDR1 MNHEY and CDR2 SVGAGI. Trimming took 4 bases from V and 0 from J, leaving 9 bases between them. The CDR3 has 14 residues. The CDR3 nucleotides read TGTGCCAGCAGTTTTCAGGGTTACCAAGAGACCCAGTACTTC. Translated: CASSFQGYQETQYF.

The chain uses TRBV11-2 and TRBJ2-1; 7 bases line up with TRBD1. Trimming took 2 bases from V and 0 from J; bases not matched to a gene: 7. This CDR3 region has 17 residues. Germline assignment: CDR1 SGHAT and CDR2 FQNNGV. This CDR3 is CASSLLTRGSSYNEQFF. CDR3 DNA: TGTGCCAGCAGCTTACTGACCAGGGGGAGCTCCTACAATGAGCAGTTCTTC.

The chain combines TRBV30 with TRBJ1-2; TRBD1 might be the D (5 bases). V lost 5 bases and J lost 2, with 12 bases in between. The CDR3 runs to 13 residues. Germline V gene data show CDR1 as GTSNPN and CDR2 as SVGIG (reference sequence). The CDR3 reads CAWGRQGNYGYTF. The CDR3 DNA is TGTGCCTGGGGTCGGCAGGGAAACTATGGCTACACCTTC.

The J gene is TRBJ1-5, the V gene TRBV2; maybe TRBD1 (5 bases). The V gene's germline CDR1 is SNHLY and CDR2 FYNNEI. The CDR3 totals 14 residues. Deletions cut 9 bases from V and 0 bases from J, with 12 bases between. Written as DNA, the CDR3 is TGTGCCAGTCAGGGTGTAAGTAGCAATCAGCCCCAGCATTTT. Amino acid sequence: CASQGVSSNQPQHF.

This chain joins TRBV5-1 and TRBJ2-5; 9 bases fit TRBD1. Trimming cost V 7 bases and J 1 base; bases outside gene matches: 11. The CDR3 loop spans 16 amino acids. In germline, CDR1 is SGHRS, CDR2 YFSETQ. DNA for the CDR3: TGCGCCAGCTCTGTACAGGGACAGGGACGCCAAGAGACCCAGTACTTC. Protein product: CASSVQGQGRQETQYF. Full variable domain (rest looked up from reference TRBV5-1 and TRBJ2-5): KAGVTQTPRYLIKTRGQQVTLSCSPISGHRSVSWYQQTPGQGLQFLFEYFSETQRNKGNFPGRFSGRQFSNSRSEMNVSTLELGDSALYLCASSVQGQGRQETQYFGPGTRLLVL.

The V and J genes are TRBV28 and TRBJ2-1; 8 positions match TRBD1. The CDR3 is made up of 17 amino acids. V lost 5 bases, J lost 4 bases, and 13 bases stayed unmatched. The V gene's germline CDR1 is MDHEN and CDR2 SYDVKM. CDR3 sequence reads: CASSRPLGQVSYNEQFF. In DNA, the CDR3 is TGTGCCAGCAGTCGACCCCTGGGACAGGTCTCTTACAATGAGCAGTTCTTC.

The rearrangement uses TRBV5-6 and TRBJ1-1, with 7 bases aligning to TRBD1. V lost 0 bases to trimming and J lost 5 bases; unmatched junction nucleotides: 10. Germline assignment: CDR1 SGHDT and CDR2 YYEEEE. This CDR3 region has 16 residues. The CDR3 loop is CASSLDSAGGRTEAFF. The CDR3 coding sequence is TGTGCCAGCAGCTTGGATTCGGCAGGGGGAAGAACTGAAGCTTTCTTT.

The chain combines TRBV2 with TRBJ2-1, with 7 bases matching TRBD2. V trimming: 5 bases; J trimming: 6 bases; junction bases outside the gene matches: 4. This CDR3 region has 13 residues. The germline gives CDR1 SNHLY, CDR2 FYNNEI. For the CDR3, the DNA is TGTGCCAGCAGTCCGCTAGCGGCCAATGAGCAGTTCTTC. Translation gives CASSPLAANEQFF.

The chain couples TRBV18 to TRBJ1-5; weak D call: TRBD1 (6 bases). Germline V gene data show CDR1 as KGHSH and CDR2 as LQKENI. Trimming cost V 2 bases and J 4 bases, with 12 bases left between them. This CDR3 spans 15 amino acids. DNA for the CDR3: TGTGCCAGCTCACCAGGGGAGGGGGATAATCAGCCCCAGCATTTT. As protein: CASSPGEGDNQPQHF.

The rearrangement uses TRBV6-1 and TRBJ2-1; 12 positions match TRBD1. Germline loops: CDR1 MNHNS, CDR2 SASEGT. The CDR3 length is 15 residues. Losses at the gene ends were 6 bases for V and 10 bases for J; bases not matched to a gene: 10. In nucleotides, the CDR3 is TGTGCCAGCAGCCCGGGACAGGGGGCTATAGGGGAGCAGTTCTTC. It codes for CASSPGQGAIGEQFF.

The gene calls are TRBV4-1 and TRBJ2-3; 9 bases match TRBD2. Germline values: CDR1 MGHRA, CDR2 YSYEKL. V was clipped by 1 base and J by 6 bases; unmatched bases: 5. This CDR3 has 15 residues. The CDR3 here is CASSQVVLAGDTQYF. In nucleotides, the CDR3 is TGCGCCAGCAGCCAAGTGGTGCTAGCGGGGGATACGCAGTATTTT.

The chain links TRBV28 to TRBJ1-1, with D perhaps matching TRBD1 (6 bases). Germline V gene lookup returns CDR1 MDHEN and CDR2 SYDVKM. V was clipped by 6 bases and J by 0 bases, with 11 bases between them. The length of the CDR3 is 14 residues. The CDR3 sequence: CASRRTVMNTEAFF. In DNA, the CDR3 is TGTGCCAGCAGGCGGACAGTCATGAACACTGAAGCTTTCTTT.

CDR3 in DNA: TGTGCCAGCAGCCCCGGACAGGACCGCTCCTACGAGCAGTACGTC. This codes for CASSPGQDRSYEQYV. The chain combines TRBV21-1 with TRBJ2-7; the table gives TRBD1 as D, unverified against the DNA. TRBV21-1 is assigned pseudogene status. The CDR3 loop spans 15 amino acids.

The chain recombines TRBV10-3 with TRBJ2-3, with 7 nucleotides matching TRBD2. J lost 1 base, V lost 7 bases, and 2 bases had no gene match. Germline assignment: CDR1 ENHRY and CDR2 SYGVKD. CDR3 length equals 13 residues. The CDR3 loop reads CAITTSGTDTQYF. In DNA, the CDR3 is TGTGCCATCACCACTAGCGGCACAGATACGCAGTATTTT.

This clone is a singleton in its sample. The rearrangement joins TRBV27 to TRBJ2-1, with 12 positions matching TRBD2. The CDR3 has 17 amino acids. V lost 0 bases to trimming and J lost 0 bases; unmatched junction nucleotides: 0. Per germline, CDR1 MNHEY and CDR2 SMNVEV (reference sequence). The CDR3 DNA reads TGTGCCAGCAGTTTATCGACTAGCGGGAGCTCCTACAATGAGCAGTTCTTC. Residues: CASSLSTSGSSYNEQFF.

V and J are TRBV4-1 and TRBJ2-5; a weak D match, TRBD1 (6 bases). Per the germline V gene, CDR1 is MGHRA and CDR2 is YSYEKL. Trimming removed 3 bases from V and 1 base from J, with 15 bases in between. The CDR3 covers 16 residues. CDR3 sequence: CASSHPGASLQETQYF. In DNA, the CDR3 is TGCGCCAGCAGCCACCCAGGGGCCAGCCTCCAAGAGACCCAGTACTTC.

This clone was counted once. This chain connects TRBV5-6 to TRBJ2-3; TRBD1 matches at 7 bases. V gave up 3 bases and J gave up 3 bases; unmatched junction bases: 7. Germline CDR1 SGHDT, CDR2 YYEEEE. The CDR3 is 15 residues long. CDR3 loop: CASSWGSDRTDTQYF. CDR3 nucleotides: TGTGCCAGCAGCTGGGGCTCGGACAGGACAGATACGCAGTATTTT.

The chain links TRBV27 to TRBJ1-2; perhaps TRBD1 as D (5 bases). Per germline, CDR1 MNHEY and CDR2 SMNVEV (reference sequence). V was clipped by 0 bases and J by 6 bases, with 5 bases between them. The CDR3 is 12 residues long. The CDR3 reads CASSLSGDGYTF. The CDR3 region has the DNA TGTGCCAGCAGTTTATCAGGGGATGGCTACACCTTC.

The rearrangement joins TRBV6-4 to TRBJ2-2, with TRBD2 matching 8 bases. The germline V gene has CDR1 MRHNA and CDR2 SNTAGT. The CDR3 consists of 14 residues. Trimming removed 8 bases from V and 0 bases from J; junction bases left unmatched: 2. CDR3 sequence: CASSREANTGELFF. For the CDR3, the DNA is TGTGCCAGCTCGCGGGAGGCGAACACCGGGGAGCTGTTTTTT.

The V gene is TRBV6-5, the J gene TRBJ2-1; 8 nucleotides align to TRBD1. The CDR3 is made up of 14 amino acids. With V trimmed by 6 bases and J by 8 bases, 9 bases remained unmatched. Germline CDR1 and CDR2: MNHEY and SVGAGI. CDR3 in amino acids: CASSRNQGAYEQFF. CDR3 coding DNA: TGTGCCAGCAGCCGAAACCAGGGGGCCTATGAGCAGTTCTTC.

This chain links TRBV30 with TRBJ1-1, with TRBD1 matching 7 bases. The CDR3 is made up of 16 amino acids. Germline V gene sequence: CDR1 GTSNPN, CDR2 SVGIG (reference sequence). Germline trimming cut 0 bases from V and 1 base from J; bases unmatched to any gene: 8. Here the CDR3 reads CAWSVPRQGKNTEAFF. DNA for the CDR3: TGTGCCTGGAGTGTACCTCGACAGGGCAAGAACACTGAAGCTTTCTTT.